This TCR beta chain derives from a study of metastatic and nonmetastatic thyroid tumors. Comments on this clone: No antigen is known for it.

From the PCR reads, TCRdb re-called clones with MiXCR. This sample has tens of thousands of clones; 25% to 35% occur once, and the top ten carry less than 20%. Points from the study as a whole: In blood and tumor, TCR beta diversity was reportedly significantly higher in malignant thyroid tumors than in benign nodules.

Germline V gene lookup returns CDR1 SEHNR and CDR2 FQNEAQ (reference sequence). The V gene end was trimmed by 5 bases and the J gene end by 5 bases; junction bases not matched to a gene: 7. This CDR3 is built from 14 residues. No treatment had been given to any patient before thyroid surgery. The J gene is TRBJ1-1, the V gene TRBV7-9, with 8 bases that match TRBD1. This sequence originates from a female donor with papillary thyroid cancer or a benign thyroid nodule (not recorded which). Some clones in this sample may be carry-over from other donors' samples. What was sequenced was blood. The CDR3 region is CASSPQGARTEAFF. CDR3 DNA: TGTGCCAGCAGCCCTCAGGGGGCGCGGACTGAAGCTTTCTTT.